These 5 T cell receptor beta chains share one sample of origin, sequenced in a study of blood T cell repertoires in COVID-19. Some clones are missing from TCRdb's copy, which holds only in-frame ones; the method was immunoSEQ multiplex PCR. This table has about 250,000 clones, around four fifths appearing once. Sequencing was performed on PBMCs or T cells enriched from blood (not recorded which). Every receptor here comes from a woman in her forties who had been exposed to COVID-19.

Note on this clone: The same CDR3 is also encoded by other DNA sequences in this sample. The chain recombines TRBV19 with TRBJ2-5; TRBD1 is a possible D gene (6 bases). CDR1 is LNHDA and CDR2 is SQIVND in the germline V gene (reference sequence). The CDR3 covers 14 residues. Trimming removed 1 base at V and 4 bases at J, with 10 bases between. The CDR3 coding sequence is TGTGCCAGTAGTATAGGGGGCAGGGGAGAGACCCAGTACTTC. Its protein is CASSIGGRGETQYF.

V and J are TRBV6-5 and TRBJ1-6; D is ambiguous. This CDR3 has 15 residues. The V end lost 2 bases, the J end lost 0 bases, and 5 bases lay between the germline ends. Germline loops: CDR1 MNHEY, CDR2 SVGAGI. CDR3 sequence: CASSYGGSYNSPLHF. As DNA, the CDR3 is TGTGCCAGCAGTTACGGAGGCTCCTATAATTCACCCCTCCACTTT.

A note on this clone: Other DNA sequences of this sample code for an identical CDR3. The V and J genes are TRBV28 and TRBJ1-3; 9 bases agree with TRBD1. V dropped 6 bases and J dropped 4; count of bases not matched to a gene: 7. The CDR3 spans 15 residues. Per germline, CDR1 MDHEN and CDR2 SYDVKM. CDR3: CASSLGQGSGNTIYF. CDR3 DNA: TGTGCCAGCAGCCTTGGACAGGGGTCGGGAAACACCATATATTTT.

The chain links TRBV28 to TRBJ1-2; tentatively, D is TRBD1 (6 bases). This CDR3 has 12 residues. CDR1 is MDHEN, CDR2 SYDVKM, per germline. V was shortened by 6 bases and J by 9 bases, with 14 bases between the two germline ends. The CDR3 reads CASSIPQGRYTF. The CDR3 nucleotides read TGTGCCAGCAGCATACCTCAGGGGCGCTACACCTTC.

This chain joins TRBV30 and TRBJ1-1; 8 bases fit TRBD1. V gave up 3 bases and J gave up 6 bases; unmatched junction bases: 6. CDR1 is GTSNPN and CDR2 is SVGIG in the germline V gene (reference sequence). The CDR3 covers 13 residues. CDR3: CAWRRTGRSEAFF. CDR3 nucleotide sequence: TGTGCCTGGAGACGGACAGGGAGATCTGAAGCTTTCTTT.